Listed below are T cell receptor beta chains from one sample, sequenced in a study of cytotoxic CD8 clonotypes in ibrutinib-treated CLL. Some clones are missing from TCRdb's copy, which holds only in-frame ones; the method was immunoSEQ multiplex PCR. This table has under 300,000 clones, roughly four fifths appearing once. Sequencing used PBMCs, obtained at disease progression, from a patient treated with ibrutinib. All receptors derive from a human donor with chronic lymphocytic leukemia. Each CDR3 is given with its conserved first and last residue. The order of the fields is CDR3 DNA, CDR3 protein, D gene, V gene, J gene, clone size. The D gene is left open where the match is weak. Rows give clone size only sometimes, using once, few, many, or a class for an expanded clone.

DNA: TGTGCCAGCTCACCATGGGCCCTATCTGCGGGTACCTATAGCAATCAGCCCCAGCATTTT
CDR3: CASSPWALSAGTYSNQPQHF
D: -
V: TRBV18
J: TRBJ1-5
size: -

DNA: TGCGCCAGCAGCCAACACGACAGGGAAATCTACGAGCAGTACTTC
CDR3: CASSQHDREIYEQYF
D: TRBD1
V: TRBV4-1
J: TRBJ2-7
size: -

DNA: TGTGCCAGCATCGGATCGGGACTAGGTACAGATACGCAGTATTTT
CDR3: CASIGSGLGTDTQYF
D: TRBD2
V: TRBV28
J: TRBJ2-3
size: -

DNA: TGTGCCAGCAGCCAAGAAAGTTTTGAGACCCAGTACTTC
CDR3: CASSQESFETQYF
D: -
V: TRBV4-2
J: TRBJ2-5
size: few

DNA: TGTGCCAGCAGCCCGCCGGGAGCGGGGGTATTAGAGACCCAGTACTTC
CDR3: CASSPPGAGVLETQYF
D: TRBD2
V: TRBV4-2
J: TRBJ2-5
size: few

DNA: TGTGCCAGCAGTTTATGGGGCACAGATACGCAGTATTTT
CDR3: CASSLWGTDTQYF
D: -
V: TRBV27
J: TRBJ2-3
size: -

DNA: TGCGCCAGCAGCCAAGGGTGGGGGGACTTGTACAATGAGCAGTTCTTC
CDR3: CASSQGWGDLYNEQFF
D: -
V: TRBV4-1
J: TRBJ2-1
size: -

DNA: TGTGCCAGCAGGGTAGGACTAGCCTACAATGAGCAGTTCTTC
CDR3: CASRVGLAYNEQFF
D: TRBD2
V: TRBV28
J: TRBJ2-1
size: -

DNA: TGTGCCAGCAGTATAGCTCCCCTGAGGAAGCAGTACTTC
CDR3: CASSIAPLRKQYF
D: -
V: TRBV6-5
J: TRBJ2-7
size: -

DNA: TGCGCCAGCAGCTTCACAGATACGCAGTATTTT
CDR3: CASSFTDTQYF
D: -
V: TRBV5-1
J: TRBJ2-3
size: few

DNA: TGTGCCAGCAGTTCGGGGACTAGCGGGACCGGGGAGCTGTTTTTT
CDR3: CASSSGTSGTGELFF
D: TRBD2
V: TRBV6-5
J: TRBJ2-2
size: once

DNA: TGTGCCAGCAGCGGTGGGGCGGAGGACACCGGGGAGCTGTTTTTT
CDR3: CASSGGAEDTGELFF
D: -
V: TRBV9
J: TRBJ2-2
size: -

DNA: TGTGCCAGCAGCCTAGTCGGGTTACCTACCTACGAGCAGTACTTC
CDR3: CASSLVGLPTYEQYF
D: -
V: TRBV9
J: TRBJ2-7
size: -

DNA: TGTGCCATAAGGGACCTCACCGGGGAGCTGTTTTTT
CDR3: CAIRDLTGELFF
D: -
V: TRBV10-3
J: TRBJ2-2
size: -

DNA: TGCGCCAGCAGCCTTAACGGGGATTACAATGAGCAGTTCTTC
CDR3: CASSLNGDYNEQFF
D: -
V: TRBV5-1
J: TRBJ2-1
size: -

DNA: TGTGCCAGTAGGACGGTCGACTCCTATAATTCACCCCTCCACTTT
CDR3: CASRTVDSYNSPLHF
D: -
V: TRBV19
J: TRBJ1-6
size: -

DNA: TGCGCCAGCAGCCAAGATGGGGGACTAGCGGGAGCCCAGCAGTACTTC
CDR3: CASSQDGGLAGAQQYF
D: TRBD2
V: TRBV4-1
J: TRBJ2-7
size: few

DNA: TGTGCCAGCAGTTTAGAGATTGGGGGACGGTCAACCTACGAGCAGTACTTC
CDR3: CASSLEIGGRSTYEQYF
D: -
V: TRBV28
J: TRBJ2-7
size: -

DNA: TGCGCCAGCAGCTTAGCGGGAGTTCAGTCCGGGGAGCTGTTTTTT
CDR3: CASSLAGVQSGELFF
D: TRBD2
V: TRBV5-1
J: TRBJ2-2
size: few

DNA: TGTGCCAGCAGCGCACAGAAGACTAGCGGGGGGGCAGATACGCAGTATTTT
CDR3: CASSAQKTSGGADTQYF
D: TRBD2
V: TRBV5-4
J: TRBJ2-3
size: few

DNA: TGTGCCAGCAGCACTGACAGGGACCAAGAGACCCAGTACTTC
CDR3: CASSTDRDQETQYF
D: TRBD1
V: TRBV5-4
J: TRBJ2-5
size: -

DNA: TGCGCCAGCCGGGACAGGGGGATCTCTGGGGCCAACGTCCTGACTTTC
CDR3: CASRDRGISGANVLTF
D: TRBD1
V: TRBV5-1
J: TRBJ2-6
size: -

DNA: TGCAGCGTTGAGGCACACTGGACCTACAATGAGCAGTTCTTC
CDR3: CSVEAHWTYNEQFF
D: -
V: TRBV29-1
J: TRBJ2-1
size: -

DNA: TGTGCCAGCAGCTTGACGAAGGACACTGAAGCTTTCTTT
CDR3: CASSLTKDTEAFF
D: -
V: TRBV7-3
J: TRBJ1-1
size: -

DNA: TGCAGCGTTGAATTGGACAGGACTGAGTCCTACGAGCAGTACTTC
CDR3: CSVELDRTESYEQYF
D: TRBD1
V: TRBV29-1
J: TRBJ2-7
size: few

DNA: TGTGCCAGCAGCTTAACGTCCGGACAGGGGCCCACCGGGGAGCTGTTTTTT
CDR3: CASSLTSGQGPTGELFF
D: TRBD1
V: TRBV7-3
J: TRBJ2-2
size: -

DNA: TGTGCCAGCAGCCCACAGGGGGCGCATATGAACACTGAAGCTTTCTTT
CDR3: CASSPQGAHMNTEAFF
D: TRBD1
V: TRBV5-4
J: TRBJ1-1
size: -

DNA: TGCGCCAGCAGCTTGGTACGGGCTGGCAGCTCTGGAAACACCATATATTTT
CDR3: CASSLVRAGSSGNTIYF
D: -
V: TRBV5-1
J: TRBJ1-3
size: -

DNA: TGTGCCAGCAGCTTAATCTGGCTAGCGGGAGGACAGGAGCAGTTCTTC
CDR3: CASSLIWLAGGQEQFF
D: TRBD2
V: TRBV7-2
J: TRBJ2-1
size: -

DNA: TGCGCCAGCAGTGAGGTGCGGGGGCTTGGCGGGGAGCTGTTTTTT
CDR3: CASSEVRGLGGELFF
D: -
V: TRBV10-2
J: TRBJ2-2
size: -

DNA: TGTGCCAGCAGCGACCTAGCGGGAGTGGACGGGGAGCTGTTTTTT
CDR3: CASSDLAGVDGELFF
D: TRBD2
V: TRBV9
J: TRBJ2-2
size: -

DNA: TGTGCCAGCTCAATTCTGTCCAGCACAGATACGCAGTATTTT
CDR3: CASSILSSTDTQYF
D: -
V: TRBV18
J: TRBJ2-3
size: -

DNA: TGTGCCAGCAGTGGCAATGGGGGTGAGACCCAGTACTTC
CDR3: CASSGNGGETQYF
D: -
V: TRBV2
J: TRBJ2-5
size: -

DNA: TGTGCCAGCAGCCCGCGGACAGCGAACTATGGCTACACCTTC
CDR3: CASSPRTANYGYTF
D: -
V: TRBV9
J: TRBJ1-2
size: -

DNA: TGTGCCAGCAGCTTCGGGACTGGGGTAAAACTGTTTTTT
CDR3: CASSFGTGVKLFF
D: -
V: TRBV7-9
J: TRBJ1-4
size: once

DNA: TGCGCCAGCAGCCAAGTAGGGACAGGGGTAAACCCTGAAGCTTTCTTT
CDR3: CASSQVGTGVNPEAFF
D: TRBD1
V: TRBV4-1
J: TRBJ1-1
size: few

DNA: TGCGCCAGCAGCCAAGGAAGACCGGACTACGAGCAGTACTTC
CDR3: CASSQGRPDYEQYF
D: -
V: TRBV4-1
J: TRBJ2-7
size: -

DNA: TGTGCCAGCAGCTACGGGTTTAGCGGGATGGGAGAGACCCAGTACTTC
CDR3: CASSYGFSGMGETQYF
D: TRBD2
V: TRBV7-2
J: TRBJ2-5
size: -

DNA: TGTGCCAGCAGTGGACGGGACAGCTATGGCTACACCTTC
CDR3: CASSGRDSYGYTF
D: TRBD1
V: TRBV25-1
J: TRBJ1-2
size: -

DNA: TGCAGCGTTTATTTCAGGGGCGAAGGTTATGGCTACACCTTC
CDR3: CSVYFRGEGYGYTF
D: -
V: TRBV29-1
J: TRBJ1-2
size: -

DNA: TGCGCCAGCAGCCAGCTTTTACTCTTAGGAGGGTTAGGCTATGGCTACACCTTC
CDR3: CASSQLLLLGGLGYGYTF
D: -
V: TRBV4-1
J: TRBJ1-2
size: -

DNA: TGTGCCAGCAGCTTAGCGGCCAGTAACAATGAGCAGTTCTTC
CDR3: CASSLAASNNEQFF
D: -
V: TRBV7-6
J: TRBJ2-1
size: -

DNA: TGTGCCAGCACCCAACCGGGACTAGCGGGAGTCGAGCAGTACTTC
CDR3: CASTQPGLAGVEQYF
D: TRBD2
V: TRBV28
J: TRBJ2-7
size: once

DNA: TGCGCCAGCAGCCAACCTGGTGGGTCGGGCACAGATACGCAGTATTTT
CDR3: CASSQPGGSGTDTQYF
D: -
V: TRBV4-1
J: TRBJ2-3
size: -

DNA: TGCAGCGATGGGGACAGGGCGAACACTGAAGCTTTCTTT
CDR3: CSDGDRANTEAFF
D: TRBD1
V: TRBV29-1
J: TRBJ1-1
size: -

DNA: TGTGCCGGCCTAGCGGGAGACAGCACAGATACGCAGTATTTT
CDR3: CAGLAGDSTDTQYF
D: TRBD2
V: TRBV2
J: TRBJ2-3
size: -

DNA: TGTGCCAGCAGCGCTTATGGGGGGGAGGATCAGCCCCAGCATTTT
CDR3: CASSAYGGEDQPQHF
D: -
V: TRBV9
J: TRBJ1-5
size: once

DNA: TGTGCCAGCAGCGTAGGAGAGGCGTCCTCCTACGAGCAGTACTTC
CDR3: CASSVGEASSYEQYF
D: -
V: TRBV9
J: TRBJ2-7
size: -

DNA: TGTGCCATCAGTGAACCCGGGACAGTTTACGAGCAGTACTTC
CDR3: CAISEPGTVYEQYF
D: TRBD1
V: TRBV10-3
J: TRBJ2-7
size: -

DNA: TGTGCCAGCAGCTTGGCCCCAGGAGAAGGCTACACCTTC
CDR3: CASSLAPGEGYTF
D: -
V: TRBV5-4
J: TRBJ1-2
size: once

DNA: TGTGCCAGCAGCGTAGATATCCAGGGCTATGGCTACACCTTC
CDR3: CASSVDIQGYGYTF
D: -
V: TRBV9
J: TRBJ1-2
size: -

DNA: TGCGCCAGCACTGGACTAGCGGGGTCAGATACGCAGTATTTT
CDR3: CASTGLAGSDTQYF
D: TRBD2
V: TRBV10-1
J: TRBJ2-3
size: -

DNA: TGTGCCAGCAGTGAAAATACAGGGAGAGAGACCCAGTACTTC
CDR3: CASSENTGRETQYF
D: -
V: TRBV2
J: TRBJ2-5
size: once

DNA: TGCAGCGGCGGAAGGCAGGCGAACACTGAAGCTTTCTTT
CDR3: CSGGRQANTEAFF
D: -
V: TRBV29-1
J: TRBJ1-1
size: -

DNA: TGTGCCAGCAGTTCCGCATCCGAGCAGTACTTC
CDR3: CASSSASEQYF
D: -
V: TRBV6-5
J: TRBJ2-7
size: -

DNA: TGCGCCAGCCATCGGGACAGCTTGAACACTGAAGCTTTCTTT
CDR3: CASHRDSLNTEAFF
D: TRBD1
V: TRBV5-1
J: TRBJ1-1
size: -

DNA: TGTGCCAGCAGCGTAGATGTAGCGGGAGGGCCCAACGAGCAGTACTTC
CDR3: CASSVDVAGGPNEQYF
D: TRBD2
V: TRBV9
J: TRBJ2-7
size: -

DNA: TGTGCCAGTAGTCTGGGAATGGGGTCTACCACTGAAGCTTTCTTT
CDR3: CASSLGMGSTTEAFF
D: -
V: TRBV19
J: TRBJ1-1
size: -

DNA: TGTGCCGGAAGAGAGCGGGTGAACACTGAAGCTTTCTTT
CDR3: CAGRERVNTEAFF
D: -
V: TRBV7-2
J: TRBJ1-1
size: -

DNA: TGTGCCAGCAGTAGGCGGCCCTTCTATGGCTACACCTTC
CDR3: CASSRRPFYGYTF
D: -
V: TRBV28
J: TRBJ1-2
size: -